The rows below give T cell receptor beta chains drawn from one sample of a study of PD-1 blockade in classical Hodgkin lymphoma. Here immunoSEQ multiplex PCR was the method, and the copy in TCRdb shows in-frame clones only, minus some. Among about 14,000 clones, about 86% were seen once, and the ten largest hold roughly 4.4%. The sample was peripheral blood mononuclear cells (PBMCs), taken at baseline. The receptors were sampled from a human donor with classical Hodgkin lymphoma. The CDR3 runs from the conserved cysteine through the conserved F or W. The order of the fields is clone size, J gene, D gene, V gene, CDR3 length, CDR3 DNA, CDR3 protein. The D gene is left open where the match is weak. For some rows the clone size is stated as once, few or many, or as a class when expanded; others skip it.

-	TRBJ2-1	TRBD2	TRBV9	16	TGTGCCAGCAGCTTCAGCGCGGGAGGGGCCTACAATGAGCAGTTCTTC	CASSFSAGGAYNEQFF
-	TRBJ1-4	-	TRBV28	14	TGTGCCAGCAGTTCGATTACAACTAATGAAAAACTGTTTTTT	CASSSITTNEKLFF
-	TRBJ2-7	-	TRBV5-6	12	TGTGCCAGCAGCTTGGCCCATTACGAGCAGTACTTC	CASSLAHYEQYF
-	TRBJ2-1	-	TRBV9	15	TGTGCCAGCAGCGTAGAGTATAGCGCCTACAATGAGCAGTTCTTC	CASSVEYSAYNEQFF
-	TRBJ1-2	-	TRBV2	10	TGTGCCAGCAGGGACTATGGCTACACCTTC	CASRDYGYTF
-	TRBJ2-7	-	TRBV30	12	TGTGCCTGGAGCGACCTCGCCTACGAGCAGTACTTC	CAWSDLAYEQYF
-	TRBJ2-4	TRBD2	TRBV27	19	TGTGCCAGCACCCTGAGGGGGACTAGCGGCCCTGTGGGCAAAAACATTCAGTACTTC	CASTLRGTSGPVGKNIQYF
-	TRBJ2-1	TRBD1	TRBV7-6	17	TGTGCCAGCAGCTTATCCAGGGCAGGGGGCGCGAACAATGAGCAGTTCTTC	CASSLSRAGGANNEQFF
-	TRBJ1-2	-	TRBV2	13	TGTGCCAGGCGGGTAGGGAGTCTCTATGGCTACACCTTC	CARRVGSLYGYTF
once	TRBJ2-7	-	TRBV21-1	12	TGTGCCAGCATCCTTGGAGCGTACGAGCAGTACTTC	CASILGAYEQYF
few	TRBJ1-4	-	TRBV6-6	12	TGTGCCAGCAGTTACTCCAGTGAAAAACTGTTTTTT	CASSYSSEKLFF
-	TRBJ2-5	TRBD1	TRBV5-1	17	TGCGCCAGCAGCTTGGCCCTGATCACAGGGGGCGGGGAGACCCAGTACTTC	CASSLALITGGGETQYF
-	TRBJ1-5	-	TRBV6-5	15	TGTGCCAGCAGCCCGACAGGTTATAGCAATCAGCCCCAGCATTTT	CASSPTGYSNQPQHF
-	TRBJ1-1	-	TRBV2	14	TGTGCCACCCTACCTGGTCGGGAATTCAATGAAGCTTTCTTT	CATLPGREFNEAFF
-	TRBJ2-3	-	TRBV19	15	TGTGCCAGTAGTATAGAGCGGGTCCCCACAGATACGCAGTATTTT	CASSIERVPTDTQYF
once	TRBJ2-5	-	TRBV29-1	12	TGCAGCTTCTGGTCAGGGGAGGAGACCCAGTACTTC	CSFWSGEETQYF
-	TRBJ2-7	-	TRBV4-1	14	TGCGCCAGCAGCCCCGGGACCCAAGCCTACGAGCAGTACTTC	CASSPGTQAYEQYF
-	TRBJ2-1	TRBD1	TRBV6-5	13	TGTGCCAGCAGTTCGGGACAGGGGACTGAGCAGTTCTTC	CASSSGQGTEQFF
-	TRBJ2-5	-	TRBV2	14	TGTGCCAGCAACCCCCAGGGGGGGCGAGAGACCCAGTACTTC	CASNPQGGRETQYF
-	TRBJ2-2	-	TRBV10-3	14	TGTGCCATCAAACTAGATCTTCAAGCCGGGGAGCTGTTTTTT	CAIKLDLQAGELFF
-	TRBJ2-7	-	TRBV18	13	TGTGCCAGCTCACCCACCCTCACCTACGAGCAGTACTTC	CASSPTLTYEQYF
-	TRBJ2-3	TRBD1	TRBV28	17	TGTGCCAGCAGCTTTTCGGACAGGGGAGGACTAACAGATACGCAGTATTTT	CASSFSDRGGLTDTQYF
-	TRBJ2-1	TRBD2	TRBV14	17	TGTGCCAGCAGCCAGTTTCTAGCGGGAGGGACCTACAATGAGCAGTTCTTC	CASSQFLAGGTYNEQFF
-	TRBJ1-1	-	TRBV18	16	TGTGCCAGCTCACCACCACTAGGCCGGGGGGACTCTGAAGCTTTCTTT	CASSPPLGRGDSEAFF
few	TRBJ1-5	-	TRBV9	14	TGTGCCAGCAGCGTAGATGATAGCAATCAGCCCCAGCATTTT	CASSVDDSNQPQHF
-	TRBJ2-2	TRBD2	TRBV10-3	16	TGTGCCATCAGGCCTAGCGGGGGGCGGAACACCGGGGAGCTGTTTTTT	CAIRPSGGRNTGELFF
once	TRBJ2-1	-	TRBV5-4	11	TGTGCCAGCAGCTTAACAAGTGAGCAGTTCTTC	CASSLTSEQFF
-	TRBJ2-7	TRBD1	TRBV27	16	TGTGCCAGCAGTCCCTCCCCGGACAGGGAACCCTACGAGCAGTACTTC	CASSPSPDREPYEQYF